A selection of T cell receptor beta chains follows, all from one sample in a study of beta chain features in type 1 diabetes. Sequencing used immunoSEQ multiplex PCR; TCRdb keeps in-frame clones, though not all of them. This table has 500,000 to 850,000 clones, roughly an eighth appearing once. Sample: naive CD4+ T cells from blood. Source of these receptors: a man aged 18 to 35 with type 1 diabetes. The CDR3 runs from the conserved cysteine through the conserved F or W. The order of the fields is clone size, V gene, D gene, J gene, CDR3 DNA, CDR3 protein. D genes are given only for firm matches. Clone size is stated in some rows and not others, as once, few, many or a class when expanded.

clone size: few; V gene: TRBV4-3; D gene: .; J gene: TRBJ1-2; CDR3 DNA: TGCGCCAGCGGAGCCATGGGGGTTTCGTATGGCTACACCTTC; CDR3 protein: CASGAMGVSYGYTF
clone size: few; V gene: TRBV7-9; D gene: TRBD2; J gene: TRBJ2-7; CDR3 DNA: TGTGCCAGCAGCTTAGGTTTGCGGGAGACGATTTACGAGCAGTACTTC; CDR3 protein: CASSLGLRETIYEQYF
clone size: few; V gene: TRBV6-6; D gene: .; J gene: TRBJ2-3; CDR3 DNA: TGTGCCAGCTGCCTCCTGGGCCCAACAGATACGCAGTATTTT; CDR3 protein: CASCLLGPTDTQYF
clone size: .; V gene: TRBV7-2; D gene: .; J gene: TRBJ1-6; CDR3 DNA: TGTGCCAGCACCCTCCAGACCCTCCACTTT; CDR3 protein: CASTLQTLHF
clone size: .; V gene: TRBV2; D gene: .; J gene: TRBJ2-5; CDR3 DNA: TGTGCCAGCAGTGAGGGAGAGACCCAGTACTTC; CDR3 protein: CASSEGETQYF
clone size: few; V gene: TRBV2; D gene: .; J gene: TRBJ2-7; CDR3 DNA: TGTGCCAGCACCGAGGACAGAACCACCTACGAGCAGTACTTC; CDR3 protein: CASTEDRTTYEQYF
clone size: few; V gene: TRBV29-1; D gene: .; J gene: TRBJ1-4; CDR3 DNA: TGCAGCGTTGAAGCTGTAGGGGGGGAAAAACTGTTTTTT; CDR3 protein: CSVEAVGGEKLFF
clone size: .; V gene: TRBV11-2; D gene: .; J gene: TRBJ1-1; CDR3 DNA: TGTGCCAGCAGCTTAGGAGGGACCGCCCCGCTAGAAGCTTTCTTT; CDR3 protein: CASSLGGTAPLEAFF
clone size: few; V gene: TRBV28; D gene: TRBD1; J gene: TRBJ1-2; CDR3 DNA: TGTGCCAGCAGCCTACAGACAGGGCGGTATGGCTACACCTTC; CDR3 protein: CASSLQTGRYGYTF
clone size: few; V gene: TRBV7-2; D gene: .; J gene: TRBJ1-5; CDR3 DNA: TGTGCCAGCAGCTCTTATAGCAATCAGCCCCAGCATTTT; CDR3 protein: CASSSYSNQPQHF
clone size: few; V gene: TRBV30; D gene: .; J gene: TRBJ1-1; CDR3 DNA: TGTGCCTGGAGTCAATGGGCCACTGAAGCTTTCTTT; CDR3 protein: CAWSQWATEAFF
clone size: .; V gene: TRBV7-2; D gene: .; J gene: TRBJ1-2; CDR3 DNA: TGTGCCAGCAGCTCAAGAACCTCGGGGCAGGGTAATGGCTACACCTTC; CDR3 protein: CASSSRTSGQGNGYTF
clone size: .; V gene: TRBV15; D gene: .; J gene: TRBJ2-2; CDR3 DNA: TGTGCCACCAGCAGCGATTGGGCGAAAGGAGTCACCGGGGAGCTGTTTTTT; CDR3 protein: CATSSDWAKGVTGELFF
clone size: .; V gene: TRBV30; D gene: .; J gene: TRBJ1-4; CDR3 DNA: TGTGCCTGGGGCCGAGGGGTAGTGAATGAAAAACTGTTTTTT; CDR3 protein: CAWGRGVVNEKLFF
clone size: .; V gene: TRBV30; D gene: .; J gene: TRBJ1-4; CDR3 DNA: TGTGCCTGGAGTGTGGGGGCCCCTAATGAAAAACTGTTTTTT; CDR3 protein: CAWSVGAPNEKLFF
clone size: once; V gene: TRBV30; D gene: .; J gene: TRBJ1-5; CDR3 DNA: TGTGCCTGGAGTGCGCGGATCAATCAGCCCCAGCATTTT; CDR3 protein: CAWSARINQPQHF
clone size: few; V gene: TRBV4-3; D gene: TRBD1; J gene: TRBJ1-2; CDR3 DNA: TGCGCCAGCAGCCCATCAATTGGGACAGGGCCTTATGGCTACACCTTC; CDR3 protein: CASSPSIGTGPYGYTF
clone size: .; V gene: TRBV7-2; D gene: .; J gene: TRBJ2-7; CDR3 DNA: TGTGCCAGCAGCTTAAATCCGCAGGGGACCTCCTACGAGCAGTACTTC; CDR3 protein: CASSLNPQGTSYEQYF
clone size: .; V gene: TRBV30; D gene: .; J gene: TRBJ1-5; CDR3 DNA: TGTGCCTGGGGGGGGCAGAACAATCAGCCCCAGCATTTT; CDR3 protein: CAWGGQNNQPQHF
clone size: few; V gene: TRBV30; D gene: .; J gene: TRBJ2-5; CDR3 DNA: TGTGCCTGGAGTGTAGCGGTAGAGACCCAGTACTTC; CDR3 protein: CAWSVAVETQYF
clone size: .; V gene: TRBV6-5; D gene: .; J gene: TRBJ1-2; CDR3 DNA: TGTGCCAGCAGTTATGGTACAGGGCGGAGGGCCGTCTTC; CDR3 protein: CASSYGTGRRAVF
clone size: few; V gene: TRBV29-1; D gene: .; J gene: TRBJ1-2; CDR3 DNA: TGCAGCGTTGAGGTTCAGGCGACGGTAGGCTACACCTTC; CDR3 protein: CSVEVQATVGYTF
clone size: .; V gene: TRBV30; D gene: TRBD1; J gene: TRBJ2-7; CDR3 DNA: TGTGCCTGGAGTGCGGACAGGGGCAACGAGCAGTACTTC; CDR3 protein: CAWSADRGNEQYF
clone size: .; V gene: TRBV5-6; D gene: .; J gene: TRBJ1-1; CDR3 DNA: TGTGCCAGCAGCTTGGATATGAACACTGAAGCTTTCTTT; CDR3 protein: CASSLDMNTEAFF
clone size: .; V gene: TRBV6-5; D gene: TRBD1; J gene: TRBJ2-2; CDR3 DNA: TGTGCCAGCAGCCTACGGACAGGAGCTACCGGGGAGCTGTTTTTT; CDR3 protein: CASSLRTGATGELFF
clone size: .; V gene: TRBV7-6; D gene: TRBD1; J gene: TRBJ1-2; CDR3 DNA: TGTGCCAGCAGCTTAGCCCCAAGGACAGGGTTAGCTAACTATGGCTACACCTTC; CDR3 protein: CASSLAPRTGLANYGYTF
clone size: few; V gene: TRBV10-3; D gene: .; J gene: TRBJ2-3; CDR3 DNA: TGTGCCATCAGTGAAGACAGCTCAGATACGCAGTATTTT; CDR3 protein: CAISEDSSDTQYF
clone size: .; V gene: TRBV30; D gene: TRBD1; J gene: TRBJ1-6; CDR3 DNA: TGTGCCTGGAGTCTACAGACAGGGTGGAATTCACCCCTCCACTTT; CDR3 protein: CAWSLQTGWNSPLHF
clone size: few; V gene: TRBV28; D gene: TRBD1; J gene: TRBJ1-1; CDR3 DNA: TGTGCCAGCAGTTTGGGGCTCCGGGACAGACTAATGAACACTGAAGCTTTCTTT; CDR3 protein: CASSLGLRDRLMNTEAFF
clone size: few; V gene: TRBV29-1; D gene: .; J gene: TRBJ1-1; CDR3 DNA: TGCAGCGTTGCAGGGTCAGTAAACACTGAAGCTTTCTTT; CDR3 protein: CSVAGSVNTEAFF
clone size: few; V gene: TRBV5-1; D gene: .; J gene: TRBJ2-5; CDR3 DNA: TGCGCCAGCAGCTTGGAACGGACCGCGACCCAGTACTTC; CDR3 protein: CASSLERTATQYF
clone size: .; V gene: TRBV18; D gene: .; J gene: TRBJ2-5; CDR3 DNA: TGTGCCAGCTCACCTAGGGTGTGGCAAGAGACCCAGTACTTC; CDR3 protein: CASSPRVWQETQYF
clone size: few; V gene: TRBV18; D gene: .; J gene: TRBJ2-4; CDR3 DNA: TGTGCCAGCTCACCGTACAGGGTCGACCAAAACATTCAGTACTTC; CDR3 protein: CASSPYRVDQNIQYF
clone size: .; V gene: TRBV5-1; D gene: .; J gene: TRBJ1-6; CDR3 DNA: TGCGCCAGCAGCCCCAGGGTCCAGGATAATTCACCCCTCCACTTT; CDR3 protein: CASSPRVQDNSPLHF
clone size: few; V gene: TRBV28; D gene: TRBD1; J gene: TRBJ2-1; CDR3 DNA: TGTGCCAGCAGTTTGCTGGGACAGGGGACCAATGAGCAGTTCTTC; CDR3 protein: CASSLLGQGTNEQFF
clone size: .; V gene: TRBV6-5; D gene: .; J gene: TRBJ1-1; CDR3 DNA: TGTGCCAGCAGTTACGACGCCGCGAGCCACTACACTGAAGCTTTCTTT; CDR3 protein: CASSYDAASHYTEAFF
clone size: few; V gene: TRBV7-9; D gene: .; J gene: TRBJ1-4; CDR3 DNA: TGTGCCAGCATCGAATCACGGGGGAAACTGTTTTTT; CDR3 protein: CASIESRGKLFF
clone size: .; V gene: TRBV29-1; D gene: .; J gene: TRBJ1-1; CDR3 DNA: TGCAGCGTTGGAGGGGAGAGGTCAAAATCGATGGACACTGAAGCTTTCTTT; CDR3 protein: CSVGGERSKSMDTEAFF
clone size: .; V gene: TRBV9; D gene: .; J gene: TRBJ2-3; CDR3 DNA: TGTGCCAGCAGCGTACCCGCGGCAGGTCTAACAGATACGCAGTATTTT; CDR3 protein: CASSVPAAGLTDTQYF
clone size: few; V gene: TRBV11-2; D gene: .; J gene: TRBJ2-3; CDR3 DNA: TGTGCCAGCAGCTTGGGATTGGGGCAGTATTTT; CDR3 protein: CASSLGLGQYF
clone size: .; V gene: TRBV10-3; D gene: TRBD2; J gene: TRBJ2-5; CDR3 DNA: TGTGCCATCAGCCCCAGCGGGGAAGAGACCCAGTACTTC; CDR3 protein: CAISPSGEETQYF
clone size: .; V gene: TRBV5-1; D gene: TRBD2; J gene: TRBJ2-3; CDR3 DNA: TGCGCCAGCAGCTTGGGGACTAGCGCCTACACAGATACGCAGTATTTT; CDR3 protein: CASSLGTSAYTDTQYF
clone size: .; V gene: TRBV9; D gene: TRBD1; J gene: TRBJ2-4; CDR3 DNA: TGTGCCAGCAGCGTGACAGGGTCCCTAGCCAAAAACATTCAGTACTTC; CDR3 protein: CASSVTGSLAKNIQYF
clone size: few; V gene: TRBV27; D gene: .; J gene: TRBJ1-5; CDR3 DNA: TGTGCCAGCAGTCCGACGGGACACCGCAATCAGCCCCAGCATTTT; CDR3 protein: CASSPTGHRNQPQHF
clone size: .; V gene: TRBV5-6; D gene: TRBD1; J gene: TRBJ2-7; CDR3 DNA: TGTGCCAGCAGCGAGGACAGGGTGTTCTACGAGCAGTACTTC; CDR3 protein: CASSEDRVFYEQYF
clone size: .; V gene: TRBV6-5; D gene: TRBD1; J gene: TRBJ2-7; CDR3 DNA: TGTGCCAGCAGAGGGGGCCGGGACACATTAGGCGAGCAGTACTTC; CDR3 protein: CASRGGRDTLGEQYF
clone size: few; V gene: TRBV6-5; D gene: .; J gene: TRBJ2-6; CDR3 DNA: TGTGCCAGCAGCTACAGGTTTTCCGGGGCCAACGTCCTGACTTTC; CDR3 protein: CASSYRFSGANVLTF
clone size: .; V gene: TRBV30; D gene: .; J gene: TRBJ2-6; CDR3 DNA: TGTGCCTGGAGTATACACAGCTCTGGGGCCAACGTCCTGACTTTC; CDR3 protein: CAWSIHSSGANVLTF
clone size: .; V gene: TRBV30; D gene: TRBD1; J gene: TRBJ2-1; CDR3 DNA: TGTGCCTGGAGTGTAGGGACAGGGGGCTTTCGTGAGCAGTTCTTC; CDR3 protein: CAWSVGTGGFREQFF
clone size: .; V gene: TRBV30; D gene: TRBD1; J gene: TRBJ2-2; CDR3 DNA: TGTGCCTGGGGTTCCAAACCGGGACAGGGAGCGAACACCGGGGAGCTGTTTTTT; CDR3 protein: CAWGSKPGQGANTGELFF
clone size: .; V gene: TRBV30; D gene: .; J gene: TRBJ2-3; CDR3 DNA: TGTGCCTGGATGGCGGGTTGGGGGGATACGCAGTATTTT; CDR3 protein: CAWMAGWGDTQYF
clone size: .; V gene: TRBV7-2; D gene: .; J gene: TRBJ1-2; CDR3 DNA: TGTGCCAGCAGCCCGTGGCGTGGCGGCTATGGCTACACCTTC; CDR3 protein: CASSPWRGGYGYTF
clone size: .; V gene: TRBV9; D gene: .; J gene: TRBJ2-6; CDR3 DNA: TGTGCCAGCAGCGTCGTCGGCTCTGGGGCCAACGTCCTGACTTTC; CDR3 protein: CASSVVGSGANVLTF
clone size: .; V gene: TRBV2; D gene: .; J gene: TRBJ2-3; CDR3 DNA: TGTGCCAGCAGTGGATCCGTCAGTCAGTATTTT; CDR3 protein: CASSGSVSQYF
clone size: .; V gene: TRBV11-2; D gene: .; J gene: TRBJ1-2; CDR3 DNA: TGTGCCAGCAGCTTAGATCGAAGGGTTAACACCTTC; CDR3 protein: CASSLDRRVNTF